This T cell receptor (beta chain) is from a study of blood T cells in healthy people across ages. This CDR3 contains 15 residues. Germline lookup yields CDR1 SGHVS and CDR2 FNYEAQ. The J segment lost 6 bases and the V segment lost 7 bases, leaving 15 bases of the junction unmatched. Then a second PCR, running roughly 7 to 11 cycles, was carried out with a sample-barcoded 5' primer and a J-beta primer mix. TCRdb independently ran MiXCR on the 5' RACE reads; one entry per CDR3 protein. Among 1.6 million or so distinct CDR3 sequences listed, around 36% were seen once. This clonotype was counted between two and nine times.

The chain combines TRBV7-6 with TRBJ2-7; 7 nucleotides agree with TRBD2. The source of this sequence is a woman aged 25-40 years in good health. The source material was blood. The CDR3 DNA reads TGTGCCAGCAACTCTAAAAGCGGGACCTTCGGCGAGCAGTACTTC. Translating it yields CASNSKSGTFGEQYF. The full variable domain, in which reference TRBV7-6 and TRBJ2-7 provide the parts outside the CDR3, is GAGVSQSPRYKVTKRGQDVALRCDPISGHVSLYWYRQALGQGPEFLTYFNYEAQQDKSGLPNDRFSAERPEGSISTLTIQRTEQRDSAMYRCASNSKSGTFGEQYFGPGTRLTVT.